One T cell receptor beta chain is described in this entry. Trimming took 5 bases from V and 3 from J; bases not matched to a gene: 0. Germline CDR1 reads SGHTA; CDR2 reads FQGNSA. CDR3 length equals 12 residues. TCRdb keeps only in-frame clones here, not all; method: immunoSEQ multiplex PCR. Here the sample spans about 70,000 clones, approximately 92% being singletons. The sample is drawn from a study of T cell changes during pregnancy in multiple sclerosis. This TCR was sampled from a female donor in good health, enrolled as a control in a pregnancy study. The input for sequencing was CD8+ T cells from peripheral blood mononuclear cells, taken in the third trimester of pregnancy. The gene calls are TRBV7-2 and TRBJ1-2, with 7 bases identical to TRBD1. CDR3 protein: CASSGQDYGYTF. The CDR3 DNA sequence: TGTGCCAGCAGCGGACAGGACTATGGCTACACCTTC.